A selection of T cell receptor beta chains follows, all from one sample in a study of blood T cell repertoires in COVID-19. TCRdb's table, derived via immunoSEQ multiplex PCR, lists solely in-frame clones and lacks some. This table has 75,000 to 95,000 clones, 75% to 85% appearing once. The sequenced material came from peripheral blood. All receptors derive from a human donor in a cohort sampled during active COVID-19. CDR3s include the opening cysteine and the closing phenylalanine or tryptophan.

cdr3_aa j_call v_call
CASSLVSASSYEQYF TRBJ2-7 TRBV6-5
CASSATVPGGTQYF TRBJ2-5 TRBV25-1
CASIRRWGQGGDTQYF TRBJ2-4 TRBV2
CASSQTSQGAGYTF TRBJ1-2 TRBV4-1
CASSLETGKETQYF TRBJ2-5 TRBV5-6
CASSLGRGEQYF TRBJ2-7 TRBV5-6
CASSSTGASRYEQYF TRBJ2-7 TRBV2
CASRSTGVGYNEQFF TRBJ2-1 TRBV28
CASSTVPGAWGTEAFF TRBJ1-1 TRBV19
CASSVRQGNEQYF TRBJ2-7 TRBV9
CASSFVGGRTGELFF TRBJ2-2 TRBV7-2
CASSSQGTGTWEQYF TRBJ2-7 TRBV3-1/TRBV3-2
CASSDPSGGFQETQYF TRBJ2-5 TRBV6-2/TRBV6-3
CASSLVQGAGTEAFF TRBJ1-1 TRBV6-1
CASTDRGSTDTQYF TRBJ2-3 TRBV7-9
CASSLVAGIGEKLFF TRBJ1-4 TRBV11-2
CASSQQGNQPQHF TRBJ1-5 TRBV3-1/TRBV3-2
CASSLSEADTEAFF TRBJ1-1 TRBV5-5
CARSLRVVEQYF TRBJ2-7 TRBV5-3
CASSFQGQNYGYTF TRBJ1-2 TRBV5-4
CASSDRGQPYNEQFF TRBJ2-1 TRBV5-4
CASSLKGGDTDTQYF TRBJ2-3 TRBV7-2
CASSSDRGVRDIQYF TRBJ2-4 TRBV19
CATSKGPGGVYEQYF TRBJ2-7 TRBV15
CASSEGQGAYGYTF TRBJ1-2 TRBV6-1
CASSFPGQPNTGELFF TRBJ2-2 TRBV5-4
CASSVLDSSYEQYF TRBJ2-7 TRBV10-2
CASSLVSVSNTEAFF TRBJ1-1 TRBV5-1
CASRLSYSNYGYTF TRBJ1-2 TRBV5-1
CASSLGQGPGNTIYF TRBJ1-3 TRBV13
CASSIDRANEQYF TRBJ2-7 TRBV19
CASRFNTKETQYF TRBJ2-5 TRBV3-1/TRBV3-2
CASSPIEEGGELFF TRBJ2-2 TRBV7-3
CASNGDSQETQYF TRBJ2-5 TRBV19
CASSYGAGLDYTF TRBJ1-2 TRBV6-5
CATSAGGLKEKLFF TRBJ1-4 TRBV15
CASRPRWSVSGANVLTF TRBJ2-6 TRBV7-9
CASSPGGNSGANVLTF TRBJ2-6 TRBV9
CASRTWGSGGPYEQYF TRBJ2-7 TRBV5-4
CASSSFTGEGYTF TRBJ1-2 TRBV7-8
CASSLAQGQGYTF TRBJ1-2 TRBV7-9
CASSQRRGDTEAFF TRBJ1-1 TRBV5-1
CASSNRDRGHEQYF TRBJ2-7 TRBV25-1
CAWSLRARENTEAFF TRBJ1-1 TRBV30
CASSQGQGFVSYEQYF TRBJ2-7 TRBV4-1
CASSHGDRGEGYTF TRBJ1-2 TRBV4-1
CASSYFPRDSPISNYGYTF TRBJ1-2 TRBV6-6
CASSGTGTSYEQYF TRBJ2-7 TRBV9
CASSQGLAGTDTQYF TRBJ2-3 TRBV14
CASTQGWGNGYTF TRBJ1-2 TRBV7-9
CASSRGYSGNTIYF TRBJ1-3 TRBV2
CASSQETSGVYEQYF TRBJ2-7 TRBV3-1/TRBV3-2
CASSQEDSSYEQYF TRBJ2-7 TRBV4-2